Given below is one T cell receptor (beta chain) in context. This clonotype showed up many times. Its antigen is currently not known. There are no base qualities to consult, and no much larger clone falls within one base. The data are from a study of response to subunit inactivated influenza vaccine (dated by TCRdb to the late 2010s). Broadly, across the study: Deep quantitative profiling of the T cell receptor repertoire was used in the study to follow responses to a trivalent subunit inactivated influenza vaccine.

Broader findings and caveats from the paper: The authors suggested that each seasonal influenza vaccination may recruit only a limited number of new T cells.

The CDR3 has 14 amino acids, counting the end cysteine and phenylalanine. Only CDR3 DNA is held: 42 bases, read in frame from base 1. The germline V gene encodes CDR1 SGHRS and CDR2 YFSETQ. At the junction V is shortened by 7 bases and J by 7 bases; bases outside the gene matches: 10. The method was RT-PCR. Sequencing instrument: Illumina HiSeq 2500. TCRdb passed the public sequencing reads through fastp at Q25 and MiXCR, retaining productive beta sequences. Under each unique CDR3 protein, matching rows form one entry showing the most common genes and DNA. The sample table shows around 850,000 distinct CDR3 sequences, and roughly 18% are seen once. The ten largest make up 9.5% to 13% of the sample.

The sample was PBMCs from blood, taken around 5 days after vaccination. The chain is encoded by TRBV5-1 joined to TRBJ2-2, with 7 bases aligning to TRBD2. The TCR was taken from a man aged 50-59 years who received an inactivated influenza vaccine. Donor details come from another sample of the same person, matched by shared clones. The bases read TGCGCCAGCGCGTCTTCGCGGGAGATCGGGGAGCTGTTTTTT. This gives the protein CASASSREIGELFF.